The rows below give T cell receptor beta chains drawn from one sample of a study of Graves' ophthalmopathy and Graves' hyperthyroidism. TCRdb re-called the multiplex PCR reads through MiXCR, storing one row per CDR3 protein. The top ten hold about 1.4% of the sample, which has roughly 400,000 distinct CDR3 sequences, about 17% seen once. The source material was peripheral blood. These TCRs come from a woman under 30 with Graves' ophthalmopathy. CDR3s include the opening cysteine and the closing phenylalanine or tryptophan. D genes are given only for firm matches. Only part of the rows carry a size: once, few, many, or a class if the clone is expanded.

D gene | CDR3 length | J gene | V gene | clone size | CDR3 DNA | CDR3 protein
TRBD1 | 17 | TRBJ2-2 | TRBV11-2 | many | TGTGCCAGCAGCTATCGAACCGGGACAGAGAACACCGGGGAGCTGTTTTTT | CASSYRTGTENTGELFF
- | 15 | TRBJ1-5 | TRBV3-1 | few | TGTGCCAGCAGCCAAGGTGGCGGTGTCAATCAGCCCCAGCATTTT | CASSQGGGVNQPQHF
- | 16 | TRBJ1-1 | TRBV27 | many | TGTGCCAGCAGTTTAGGAATGGAAGCCATGAACACTGAAGCTTTCTTT | CASSLGMEAMNTEAFF
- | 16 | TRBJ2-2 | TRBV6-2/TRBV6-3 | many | TGTGCCAGCAGTTCCCCCCGGGACTCGGGCCCCGGGGAGCTGTTTTTT | CASSSPRDSGPGELFF
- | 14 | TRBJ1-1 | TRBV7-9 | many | TGTGCCAGCAGCCCCTTTGCTCAGGACACTGAAGCTTTCTTT | CASSPFAQDTEAFF
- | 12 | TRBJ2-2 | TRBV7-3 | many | TGTGCCAGCGGGCCAGGAGCCGGGGAGCTGTTTTTT | CASGPGAGELFF
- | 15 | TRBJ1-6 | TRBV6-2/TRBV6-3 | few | TGTGCCAGCAGTTCCCGGCAGGGTGTGAATTCACCCCTCCACTTT | CASSSRQGVNSPLHF
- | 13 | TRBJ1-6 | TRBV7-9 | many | TGTGCCAGCAGCTTAGTAGTTAATTCACCCCTCCACTTT | CASSLVVNSPLHF
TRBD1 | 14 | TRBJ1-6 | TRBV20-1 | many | TGCAGTGCTAGAGTGGGGACAGGGGGCTCACCCCTCCACTTT | CSARVGTGGSPLHF
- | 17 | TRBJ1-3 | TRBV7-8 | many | TGTGCCAGCAGCGCTCGAACGTACCCAGGGGAAGGAAACACCATATATTTT | CASSARTYPGEGNTIYF
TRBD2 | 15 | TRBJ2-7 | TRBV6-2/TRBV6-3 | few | TGTGCCAGCAAAGGCGGGAGGGCCATCTACTACGAGCAGTACTTC | CASKGGRAIYYEQYF
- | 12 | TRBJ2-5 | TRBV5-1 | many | TGCGCCAGCCGGAGCGGTCAAGAGACCCAGTACTTC | CASRSGQETQYF
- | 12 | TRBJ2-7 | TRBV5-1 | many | TGCGCCAGCAGCCTGCGCGGGGTCGAGCAGTACTTC | CASSLRGVEQYF
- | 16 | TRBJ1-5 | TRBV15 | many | TGTGCCACCAGCAGAGACCTACCGGGGAGGAATCAGCCCCAGCATTTT | CATSRDLPGRNQPQHF
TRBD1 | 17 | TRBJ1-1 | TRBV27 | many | TGTGCCAGCAGTTATATTTACAGGGGGCACGAGGGGCCCGAAGCTTTCTTT | CASSYIYRGHEGPEAFF
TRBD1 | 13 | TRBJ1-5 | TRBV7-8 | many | TGTGCCAGCAGCTCGGACAGGCGAAGGCCCCAGCATTTT | CASSSDRRRPQHF
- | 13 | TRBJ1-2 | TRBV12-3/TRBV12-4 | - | TGTGCCAGCAGTTTACAGTACTCCTATGGCTACACCTTC | CASSLQYSYGYTF
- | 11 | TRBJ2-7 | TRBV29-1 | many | TGCAGCGGAAGAACCCTTGGGGAGCAGTACTTC | CSGRTLGEQYF
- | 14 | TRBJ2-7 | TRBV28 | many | TGTGCCAGTAGGGGGACGATTAGTGCCTATGAGCAGTACTTC | CASRGTISAYEQYF
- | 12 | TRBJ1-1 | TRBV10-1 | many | TGCGCCAGCAGTGACCCCAACACTGAAGCTTTCTTT | CASSDPNTEAFF
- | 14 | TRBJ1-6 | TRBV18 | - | TGTGCCAGCACCTCTGCCTCGGATAATTCACCCCTCCACTTT | CASTSASDNSPLHF
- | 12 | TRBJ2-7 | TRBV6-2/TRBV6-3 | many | TGTGCCAGCAGTCCGAAGACCTACGAGCAGTACTTC | CASSPKTYEQYF
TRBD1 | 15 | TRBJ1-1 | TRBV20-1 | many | TGCAGCGCGGGGGGGGACAGGGGGAGGACTACTGAAGCTTTCTTT | CSAGGDRGRTTEAFF
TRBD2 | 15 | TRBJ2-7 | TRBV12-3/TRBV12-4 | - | TGTGCCAGCAGACTCCAGCGGGGGAGCTCCTACGAGCAGTACTTC | CASRLQRGSSYEQYF
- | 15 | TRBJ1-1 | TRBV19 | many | TGTGCCAGTAGTCGAGGTCAGTTGGAGAACACTGAAGCTTTCTTT | CASSRGQLENTEAFF
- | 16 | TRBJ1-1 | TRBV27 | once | TGTGCCAGCAGACGATCCCAAAAACAGGGGAACACTGAAGCTTTCTTT | CASRRSQKQGNTEAFF
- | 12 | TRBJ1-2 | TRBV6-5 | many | TGTGCCAGCAGTTGGGGCAACTATGGCTACACCTTC | CASSWGNYGYTF
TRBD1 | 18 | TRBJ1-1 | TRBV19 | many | TGTGCCAGTAGTATAGGGGACAGCCTAGGGCACCGGGACACTGAAGCTTTCTTT | CASSIGDSLGHRDTEAFF
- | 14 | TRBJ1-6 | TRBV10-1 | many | TGCGCCAGCAGTGATCAGGGTTGGAATTCACCCCTCCACTTT | CASSDQGWNSPLHF
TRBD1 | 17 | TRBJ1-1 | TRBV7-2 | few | TGTGCCAGCAGCTCAGCAGGGGGCCGGGGCCTGAACACTGAAGCTTTCTTT | CASSSAGGRGLNTEAFF
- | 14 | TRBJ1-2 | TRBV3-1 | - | TGTGCCAGCAGCCAAGAACGGGCTTGGGGTGGCTACACCTTC | CASSQERAWGGYTF
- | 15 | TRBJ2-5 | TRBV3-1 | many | TGTGCCAGCAGCCTCCAGCGCGGGGTCGGAGAGACCCAGTACTTC | CASSLQRGVGETQYF
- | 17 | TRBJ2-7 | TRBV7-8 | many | TGTGCCAGCAGCCTAAACAATCCGGGGGCGAGCTCCTACGAGCAGTACTTC | CASSLNNPGASSYEQYF
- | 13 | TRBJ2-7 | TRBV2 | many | TGTGCCACTCGGACCGGGGTATACTACGAGCAGTACTTC | CATRTGVYYEQYF
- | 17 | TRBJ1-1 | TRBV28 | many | TGTGCCAGCAGTTTCCCCTCGGACGGGTTCATGAACACTGAAGCTTTCTTT | CASSFPSDGFMNTEAFF
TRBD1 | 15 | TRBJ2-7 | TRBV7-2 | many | TGTGCCAGCAGCTTAACCGGGACAGGTACCTACGAGCAGTACTTC | CASSLTGTGTYEQYF
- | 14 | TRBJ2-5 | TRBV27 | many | TGTGCCAGCAGTTCCCAGCAGCGCCAAGAGACCCAGTACTTC | CASSSQQRQETQYF
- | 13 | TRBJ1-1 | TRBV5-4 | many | TGTGCCAGCAGCCCGGCGGTGAACACTGAAGCTTTCTTT | CASSPAVNTEAFF
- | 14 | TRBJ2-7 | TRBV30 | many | TGTGCCTGGAGTGTACAAGCGGTGTCCTACGAGCAGTACTTC | CAWSVQAVSYEQYF
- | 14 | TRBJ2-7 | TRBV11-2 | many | TGTGCCAGCAGCTTAGCCTGGGGTTCGTACGAGCAGTACTTC | CASSLAWGSYEQYF
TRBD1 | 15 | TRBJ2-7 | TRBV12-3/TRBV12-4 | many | TGTGCCAGCAGTTCAGGAGTCCGGGACAGCTACGAGCAGTACTTC | CASSSGVRDSYEQYF
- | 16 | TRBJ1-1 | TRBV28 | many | TGTGCCAGCAGTTCCCCGGTTTCAAGTTTGAACACTGAAGCTTTCTTT | CASSSPVSSLNTEAFF
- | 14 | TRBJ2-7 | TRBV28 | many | TGTGCCAGCAGTTTACCGGGGCAGCCCTACGAGCAGTACTTC | CASSLPGQPYEQYF
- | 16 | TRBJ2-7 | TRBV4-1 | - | TGCGCCAGCAGCCAAGAGTGGGCAAGCACGGGCTACGAGCAGTACTTC | CASSQEWASTGYEQYF
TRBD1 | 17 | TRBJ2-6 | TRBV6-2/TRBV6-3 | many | TGTGCCAGCACCCTCACGACAGGGCGATCTGGGGCCAACGTCCTGACTTTC | CASTLTTGRSGANVLTF
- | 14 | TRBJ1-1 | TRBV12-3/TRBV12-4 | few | TGTGCCAGCAGTCGACAGACCTTGAACACTGAAGCTTTCTTT | CASSRQTLNTEAFF
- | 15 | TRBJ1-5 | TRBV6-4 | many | TGTGCCAGCAGGGGTCTACAGGGCCCATGCTGTCCCCAGCATTTT | CASRGLQGPCCPQHF
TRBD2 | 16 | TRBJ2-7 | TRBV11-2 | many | TGTGCCAGCAGCCCAGACGGGACTAGCGGAGCCTACGAGCAGTACTTC | CASSPDGTSGAYEQYF
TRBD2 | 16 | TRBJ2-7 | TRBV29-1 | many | TGCAGCGCTTCGGGACTAGCGGGGGCCGGCTCCTACGAGCAGTACTTC | CSASGLAGAGSYEQYF